A selection of T cell receptor beta chains follows, all from one sample in a study of graft-versus-host responses after intestinal transplantation. The antigens these receptors bind are not known. Clones were read by immunoSEQ multiplex PCR, and TCRdb kept only the in-frame ones, dropping some. Among some 110,000 clones listed, more than 80% were seen once. The sample in question was unstimulated CD4+ T cells sorted from spleen or lymph node cells, obtained before transplant. The receptors derive from a human donor who was the organ donor for an intestinal transplant. The conserved cysteine and the conserved F or W are not part of the CDR3 here.

TRBV4-1	TRBJ2-1	ASSQDRLGDPHYNEQF
TRBV19	TRBJ2-3	ASSISYGGIGTDTQY
TRBV10-2	TRBJ1-4	ATHRDRGDSTNEKLF
TRBV5-1	TRBJ2-7	ASSPDRVGKGQY
TRBV5-5	TRBJ2-7	ASSLGQGVNEQY
TRBV11-2	TRBJ2-7	ASSLGTSGPYEQY
TRBV30	TRBJ2-3	AWGPVLGQY
TRBV30	TRBJ2-5	AWSGGLAAQETQY
TRBV27	TRBJ2-7	ASRQGASEQY
TRBV10-3	TRBJ1-2	AIRGLQEGNGYT